Shown below are 27 T cell receptor beta chains from a single sample sequenced in a study of T-cell memory formation after mild COVID-19. TCRdb called the 5' RACE reads again in MiXCR, with one record for every CDR3 protein. This sample yields roughly 480,000 distinct CDR3 sequences, of which 20% to 30% are seen a single time; around 13% belongs to the top ten. The sequencing sample was made of PBMCs or a T cell subset sorted from them (not recorded which). The origin of the receptors is an adult woman who had mild COVID-19 (a few samples of this study predate the infection). Cell type and time point are not known.

The genes are TRBV11-2 and TRBJ2-3; 7 nucleotides agree with TRBD2. The trim removed 0 bases at V and 2 bases at J, leaving 2 bases unmatched. There are 15 residues in the CDR3. Germline-derived CDR1 and CDR2 are SGHAT and FQNNGV. The CDR3 sequence is CASSLDGRITDTQYF. The CDR3 bases are TGTGCCAGCAGCTTAGACGGGAGGATCACAGATACGCAGTATTTT.

The V and J genes are TRBV4-1 and TRBJ2-7, with D possibly TRBD2 on 6 matching bases. CDR3 length equals 13 residues. Germline V CDR1 and CDR2: MGHRA, YSYEKL. V dropped 1 base and J dropped 7 bases, with 11 bases sitting between them. The DNA of the CDR3 is TGCGCCAGCAGCCAAGGGAGGGCAAAGGAGCAGTACTTC. It translates to CASSQGRAKEQYF.

The gene calls are TRBV5-4 and TRBJ1-2; D possibly corresponds to TRBD1 (5 bases). This CDR3 has 15 amino acids. Germline V CDR1 and CDR2: SGHNT, YYREEE (reference sequence). Trimming left V 0 bases short and J 4 bases short, with 13 bases between. The CDR3 DNA follows: TGTGCCAGCAGCTTGGCCGTGGGGGGTGGCTATGGCTACACCTTC. Translated: CASSLAVGGGYGYTF.

This clonotype was detected a few times. The gene calls are TRBV7-9 and TRBJ2-3, with TRBD1 matching 11 bases. This CDR3 has 14 residues. The V segment lost 7 bases and the J segment 4 bases; nucleotides outside the gene matches: 4. Germline CDR1 reads SEHNR; CDR2 reads FQNEAQ (reference sequence). CDR3 sequence: CASTLGQGADTQYF. The CDR3 region has the DNA TGTGCCAGCACCCTGGGACAGGGGGCAGATACGCAGTATTTT.

The V call is TRBV12-3 or TRBV12-4, the J call TRBJ1-2, with D possibly TRBD1 on 5 matching bases. This CDR3 has 14 amino acids. The V and J ends lost 0 bases and 4 bases respectively, with 9 bases between them. The CDR3 spells CASSLAPGTYGYTF. CDR3 sequence (DNA): TGTGCCAGCAGTTTAGCCCCAGGGACCTATGGCTACACCTTC.

This clonotype has a handful of counts. The V gene is TRBV7-6, the J gene TRBJ2-7; 11 nucleotides line up with TRBD2. V shed 3 bases, J shed 5 bases, and the junction held 9 bases outside the gene matches. There are 16 residues in the CDR3. In germline, CDR1 is SGHVS, CDR2 FNYEAQ. The CDR3 sequence is CASSFVLAGDLNEQYF. The CDR3 bases are TGTGCCAGCAGCTTTGTACTAGCGGGAGACCTCAACGAGCAGTACTTC. The full variable domain, completed using reference TRBV7-6 and TRBJ2-7, is GAGVSQSPRYKVTKRGQDVALRCDPISGHVSLYWYRQALGQGPEFLTYFNYEAQQDKSGLPNDRFSAERPEGSISTLTIQRTEQRDSAMYRCASSFVLAGDLNEQYFGPGTRLTVT.

This clonotype was seen more than once but under ten times. The J gene is TRBJ2-4, the V gene TRBV6-6, with TRBD1 as a possible D gene (5 bases). From germline, CDR1 is MNHNY and CDR2 SVGAGI (reference sequence). The CDR3 is 15 amino acids. V lost 2 bases to trimming and J lost 0 bases, with 8 bases between them. In DNA, the CDR3 is TGTGCCAGCAGTTACGGGGCTTTAGCCAAAAACATTCAGTACTTC. This gives the protein CASSYGALAKNIQYF.

The J gene is TRBJ2-1, the V gene TRBV3-1, with 15 positions matching TRBD2. The CDR3 contains 18 residues. Germline V gives CDR1 LGHDT, CDR2 YNNKEL (reference sequence). The V gene end was trimmed by 4 bases and the J gene end by 7 bases; junction bases not matched to a gene: 11. CDR3 sequence reads: CASSPGLAGGPTMNEQFF. The CDR3, as DNA: TGTGCCAGCAGCCCCGGACTAGCGGGAGGGCCTACCATGAATGAGCAGTTCTTC.

This chain links TRBV6-6 with TRBJ2-1; 10 nucleotides line up with TRBD2. Trimming cost V 6 bases and J 4 bases; bases outside gene matches: 6. Germline CDR1 reads MNHNY; CDR2 reads SVGAGI (reference sequence). CDR3 size: 15 residues. In DNA form, the CDR3 reads TGTGCCAGCAGAACTAGCGGGGTTGAATACAATGAGCAGTTCTTC. This gives the protein CASRTSGVEYNEQFF.

This rearrangement joins TRBV10-3 to TRBJ1-1; the D gene is possibly TRBD1 (5 bases). Germline V gene lookup returns CDR1 ENHRY and CDR2 SYGVKD. The CDR3 is made up of 13 amino acids. V was clipped by 8 bases and J by 0 bases, with 10 bases between them. CDR3 in amino acids: CAIGGTMNTEAFF. CDR3 bases: TGTGCCATCGGGGGGACCATGAACACTGAAGCTTTCTTT.

The chain has TRBV21-1 and TRBJ1-5; the table's D call TRBD1 went unverified against the DNA. TRBV21-1 is a recognized pseudogene. CDR3 length equals 13 residues. CDR3 amino acids: CARQGASNQPQHF. DNA of the CDR3: TGTGCCAGGCAGGGGGCTAGCAATCAGCCCCAGCATTTT.

The chain employs TRBV12-3 or TRBV12-4 and TRBJ2-5; D gene ambiguous. This CDR3 spans 15 amino acids. V was trimmed by 3 bases and J by 5 bases, leaving 16 bases between them. CDR3 in amino acids: CASSFLGLVGETQYF. The CDR3 bases are TGTGCCAGCAGTTTTTTGGGCCTAGTCGGGGAGACCCAGTACTTC.

This chain links TRBV6-2 or TRBV6-3 with TRBJ2-1, with D possibly TRBD2 on 5 matching bases. The CDR3 is 14 residues long. Trimming took 6 bases from V and 6 from J, leaving 15 bases between them. Germline-derived CDR1 and CDR2 are MNHEY and SVGEGT. The CDR3 coding sequence is TGTGCCAGCAGCCTCCGGGATACCTTCAATGAGCAGTTCTTC. Translating it yields CASSLRDTFNEQFF.

This clonotype was seen only a few times. The V gene is TRBV6-6, the J gene TRBJ1-5, with D maybe TRBD1 (5 bases). Trimming stripped 7 bases from V and 3 bases from J, with 16 bases between. This CDR3 contains 15 residues. Germline CDR1 MNHNY, CDR2 SVGAGI (reference sequence). CDR3 in DNA: TGTGCCAGCACCGACGGGGGGACTTCCAATCAGCCCCAGCATTTT. Translated, it gives CASTDGGTSNQPQHF.

The V gene is TRBV7-9, the J gene TRBJ2-7; no reliable D call. The CDR3 is 15 amino acids. V was clipped by 2 bases and J by 2 bases, with 13 bases between them. The germline gives CDR1 SEHNR, CDR2 FQNEAQ (reference sequence). DNA of the CDR3: TGTGCCAGCAGCTTATGGGCAGCGTACACCTACGAGCAGTACTTC. Protein product: CASSLWAAYTYEQYF. The variable domain in full, with the rest retrieved from reference TRBV7-9 and TRBJ2-7, is DTGVSQNPRHKITKRGQNVTFRCDPISEHNRLYWYRQTLGQGPEFLTYFQNEAQLEKSRLLSDRFSAERPKGSFSTLEIQRTEQGDSAMYLCASSLWAAYTYEQYFGPGTRLTVT.

This clonotype has more than one count but fewer than ten. The chain uses TRBV12-3 or TRBV12-4 and TRBJ1-1; the match to TRBD1 covers 8 bases. V gave up 3 bases and J gave up 6 bases; unmatched junction bases: 9. The CDR3 sequence is 15 residues long. The CDR3 sequence is CASSLSGQGGPEAFF. CDR3 coding DNA: TGTGCCAGCAGTTTGAGCGGACAGGGAGGGCCTGAAGCTTTCTTT.

The chain is built from TRBV14 and TRBJ2-7; TRBD1 matches 9 bases. This CDR3 contains 16 residues. The J segment lost 1 base and the V segment lost 0 bases, leaving 4 bases of the junction unmatched. CDR1 is SGHDN and CDR2 is FVKESK in the germline V gene. CDR3 nucleotide sequence: TGTGCCAGCAGCCAAGATTACAGGGGGCCTTCCTACGAGCAGTACTTC. Its protein is CASSQDYRGPSYEQYF.

The CDR3 region is CSVAGQPNQPQHF. CDR3 in DNA: TGCAGCGTTGCTGGACAGCCCAATCAGCCCCAGCATTTT. J is TRBJ1-5 and V is TRBV29-1, with a weak D call TRBD1 (6 bases). Germline V gene lookup returns CDR1 SQVTM and CDR2 ANQGSEA. V shed 4 bases and J shed 3 bases, with 10 bases lying between them. This CDR3 has 13 residues.

The chain links TRBV7-3 to TRBJ1-1; 9 bases fit TRBD1. The CDR3 consists of 15 residues. CDR1 and CDR2 from the germline V gene are SGHTA and FQGTGA. V was clipped by 4 bases and J by 1 base; unmatched bases: 4. The CDR3 region has the DNA TGTGCCAGCAGCTCGGACAGGGGCTCGAACACTGAAGCTTTCTTT. Protein: CASSSDRGSNTEAFF.

The chain employs TRBV30 and TRBJ1-2; perhaps TRBD1 as D (6 bases). Trimming shortened V by 1 base and J by 6 bases, and 12 bases separated the two germline ends. CDR3 length: 13 amino acids. Germline CDR1 and CDR2: GTSNPN and SVGIG (reference sequence). The chain's CDR3 is CAWSEYRVDGYTF. CDR3 DNA sequence: TGTGCCTGGAGTGAGTACAGGGTCGATGGCTACACCTTC.

The chain joins TRBV12-3 or TRBV12-4 to TRBJ2-7, with 8 bases that match TRBD1. V trimming: 3 bases; J trimming: 4 bases; junction bases outside the gene matches: 5. This CDR3 is 14 amino acids long. The CDR3 DNA is TGTGCCAGCAGTTTCCAGGGGGCGCGGTACGAGCAGTACTTC. It is translated as CASSFQGARYEQYF.

A remark on this clonotype: Relative to the germline gene, one junction end is altered; a read error may explain this. The J gene is TRBJ1-2, the V gene TRBV4-3, with D possibly matching TRBD1 (5 bases). This CDR3 is 14 amino acids long. Germline assignment: CDR1 LGHNA and CDR2 YSLEER. This chain's CDR3 is CASRQETEAGGYTF. CDR3 nucleotides: TGCGCCAGCAGACAAGAGACAGAGGCAGGGGGCTACACCTTC.

V gene TRBV6-2 or TRBV6-3 combines with J gene TRBJ1-5; 7 nucleotides line up with TRBD1. V shed 6 bases and J 5 bases; nucleotides not matched to a gene: 10. CDR1 and CDR2 from the germline V gene are MNHEY and SVGEGT. The CDR3 is 15 residues long. CDR3 coding DNA: TGTGCCAGCAGCTTCGACAGGGAAAAGTATCAGCCCCAGCATTTT. This codes for CASSFDREKYQPQHF.

This clonotype showed up just a few times. V is TRBV5-1 and J is TRBJ1-5; 9 bases are shared with TRBD1. The CDR3 is made up of 15 amino acids. V lost 1 base and J lost 5; bases outside the gene matches: 4. Germline V lookup: CDR1 SGHRS, CDR2 YFSETQ. This CDR3 reads CASSLSGQGDQPQHF. The CDR3 DNA sequence: TGCGCCAGCAGCTTGTCGGGACAGGGAGATCAGCCCCAGCATTTT.

This chain links TRBV24-1 with TRBJ1-2; the D is unclear. V lost 1 base and J lost 5, with 10 bases in between. In germline, CDR1 is KGHDR, CDR2 SFDVKD. The CDR3 covers 14 residues. The CDR3 sequence is CATSDFDISYGYTF. CDR3 nucleotides: TGTGCCACCAGTGATTTCGACATTTCTTATGGCTACACCTTC.

This clonotype has just a few counts. The J gene is TRBJ2-1, the V gene TRBV12-3 or TRBV12-4; 9 bases are shared with TRBD1. The CDR3 contains 13 residues. V lost 7 bases and J lost 9; bases outside the gene matches: 7. CDR3 amino acids: CASTRTGEGEQFF. The CDR3 DNA follows: TGTGCCAGCACCAGGACAGGGGAGGGTGAGCAGTTCTTC.

This rearrangement joins TRBV15 to TRBJ2-1, with a possible D match to TRBD2 (5 bases). This CDR3 comprises 19 residues. CDR1 and CDR2 from the germline V gene are LNHNV and YYDKDF (reference sequence). V was clipped by 1 base and J by 0 bases, with 19 bases between them. The CDR3 is CATSRVVIAMRSSYNEQFF. The CDR3, as DNA: TGTGCCACCAGCAGAGTGGTGATAGCGATGAGGAGCTCCTACAATGAGCAGTTCTTC.